A single sample gave rise to the 12 T cell receptor beta chains below, sequenced in a study of beta chain features in type 1 diabetes. Study-wide results and caveats: Among patients with Type 1 diabetes, TCRB CDR3s were moderately but significantly shorter in every one of the four CD4+ subsets.

These TCRs' antigens remain unknown. Sequenced material consisted of expressed TCRB transcripts (all of the isolated RNA was reverse transcribed). Clones were read by immunoSEQ multiplex PCR, and TCRdb kept only the in-frame ones, dropping some. The sample has hundreds of thousands of clones, about 14% seen once; the top ten hold approximately 0.042%. Sample: naive CD4+ T cells from blood. The receptor set was obtained from a man aged 18 to 30 with type 1 diabetes.

The rearrangement links TRBV19 to TRBJ1-2; D is uncertain. V was clipped by 2 bases and J by 2 bases, with 12 bases between them. CDR3 size: 15 residues. Germline lookup yields CDR1 LNHDA and CDR2 SQIVND (reference sequence). CDR3 DNA: TGTGCCAGTAGTATAAGTCACCGCTTAAACTATGGCTACACCTTC. It is translated as CASSISHRLNYGYTF.

The sample holds a few counts of this clone. The CDR3 region has the DNA TGTGCCAGCAGTGCGCACGTCGGGGCGCGGAGCACTGAAGCTTTCTTT. Translating it yields CASSAHVGARSTEAFF. The chain uses TRBV25-1 and TRBJ1-1; D might be TRBD1 (5 bases). Germline V lookup: CDR1 MGHDK, CDR2 SYGVNS. CDR3 size: 16 residues. The V and J ends lost 4 bases and 4 bases respectively, with 19 bases between them.

V usage is TRBV5-1 and J usage is TRBJ2-1; TRBD2 is a possible D gene (6 bases). CDR1 is SGHRS and CDR2 is YFSETQ in the germline V gene. Trimming pared 1 base from V and 7 bases from J, leaving 12 bases between. The CDR3 totals 14 residues. The CDR3 spells CASSLIQGGNEQFF. CDR3 in DNA: TGCGCCAGCAGCTTGATTCAGGGAGGAAATGAGCAGTTCTTC.

This clone turned up a few times. The V gene is TRBV19, the J gene TRBJ2-2; D remains ambiguous. This CDR3 contains 14 residues. Germline V gene lookup returns CDR1 LNHDA and CDR2 SQIVND (reference sequence). Trimming took 3 bases from V and 1 from J, leaving 6 bases between them. The CDR3 nucleotides read TGTGCCAGTAGTATTCGAGGGAACACCGGGGAGCTGTTTTTT. This translates into CASSIRGNTGELFF. The full variable domain, in which reference TRBV19 and TRBJ2-2 provide the parts outside the CDR3, is DGGITQSPKYLFRKEGQNVTLSCEQNLNHDAMYWYRQDPGQGLRLIYYSQIVNDFQKGDIAEGYSVSREKKESFPLTVTSAQKNPTAFYLCASSIRGNTGELFFGEGSRLTVL.

The chain joins TRBV30 to TRBJ1-1; D unclear. CDR3 length equals 12 residues. Trimming removed 8 bases at V and 5 bases at J, with 15 bases between. Germline CDR1 and CDR2: GTSNPN and SVGIG (reference sequence). This CDR3 is CARSRGKTEAFF. CDR3 DNA sequence: TGTGCCCGCAGCCGGGGTAAAACTGAAGCTTTCTTT.

In this sample, this clone turned up a few times. This chain connects TRBV10-3 to TRBJ2-5, with TRBD1 identical over 7 bases. Germline CDR1 is ENHRY and CDR2 is SYGVKD. The CDR3 covers 15 residues. V gave up 6 bases and J gave up 1 base; unmatched junction bases: 8. CDR3 sequence (DNA): TGTGCCATCAGGGGGGTGGGACAGTCCCAAGAGACCCAGTACTTC. Protein sequence: CAIRGVGQSQETQYF.

This chain joins TRBV5-1 and TRBJ2-5; no clear D gene. Trimming took 6 bases from V and 11 from J, leaving 17 bases between them. This CDR3 spans 12 amino acids. Germline V CDR1 and CDR2: SGHRS, YFSETQ. CDR3 coding DNA: TGCGCCAGCAACCCTAGGCGGAAGAATCAGTACTTC. Translated: CASNPRRKNQYF. Supplemented by reference TRBV5-1 and TRBJ2-5, the full variable domain reads KAGVTQTPRYLIKTRGQQVTLSCSPISGHRSVSWYQQTPGQGLQFLFEYFSETQRNKGNFPGRFSGRQFSNSRSEMNVSTLELGDSALYLCASNPRRKNQYFGPGTRLLVL.

This clone appeared a few times. V gene TRBV28 combines with J gene TRBJ2-5; 7 nucleotides match TRBD2. Germline V gene data show CDR1 as MDHEN and CDR2 as SYDVKM. The V and J ends lost 4 bases and 1 base, in that order; junction bases with no gene match: 0. The CDR3 is 13 amino acids. CDR3 region: CASSSSGQETQYF. The CDR3 DNA reads TGTGCCAGCAGTTCTAGCGGCCAAGAGACCCAGTACTTC.

V gene TRBV2 combines with J gene TRBJ2-5; possible D gene TRBD1, 5 bases. CDR1 and CDR2 (germline): SNHLY, FYNNEI. Trimming removed 8 bases from V and 5 bases from J, with 18 bases in between. This CDR3 region has 14 residues. CDR3 in amino acids: CASPKEIGAETQYF. The CDR3 DNA is TGTGCCAGCCCTAAGGAGATAGGGGCGGAGACCCAGTACTTC.

This clone was detected a few times. The V gene is TRBV30, the J gene TRBJ2-5; D is tentatively TRBD1 or TRBD2 (6 bases each). Trimming cost V 1 base and J 3 bases, with 15 bases left between them. Germline-derived CDR1 and CDR2 are GTSNPN and SVGIG (reference sequence). This CDR3 has 15 amino acids. This CDR3 reads CAWSAAWGAEETQYF. CDR3 coding DNA: TGTGCCTGGAGTGCTGCGTGGGGGGCGGAAGAGACCCAGTACTTC.

This chain connects TRBV4-2 to TRBJ2-5; 11 nucleotides align to TRBD2. J lost 4 bases, V lost 4 bases, and 5 bases had no gene match. The CDR3 is 15 amino acids. The germline gives CDR1 LGHNA, CDR2 YNFKEQ. The CDR3 spells CASSPRLAGSETQYF. The CDR3 DNA is TGTGCCAGCAGCCCCAGACTAGCGGGATCAGAGACCCAGTACTTC.

The rearrangement uses TRBV2 and TRBJ2-3; D is perhaps TRBD1 (6 bases). CDR3 size: 12 residues. From germline, CDR1 is SNHLY and CDR2 FYNNEI. Written as DNA, the CDR3 is TGTGTTTCGAACAGGGCGACAGATACGCAGTATTTT. Translated, it gives CVSNRATDTQYF.